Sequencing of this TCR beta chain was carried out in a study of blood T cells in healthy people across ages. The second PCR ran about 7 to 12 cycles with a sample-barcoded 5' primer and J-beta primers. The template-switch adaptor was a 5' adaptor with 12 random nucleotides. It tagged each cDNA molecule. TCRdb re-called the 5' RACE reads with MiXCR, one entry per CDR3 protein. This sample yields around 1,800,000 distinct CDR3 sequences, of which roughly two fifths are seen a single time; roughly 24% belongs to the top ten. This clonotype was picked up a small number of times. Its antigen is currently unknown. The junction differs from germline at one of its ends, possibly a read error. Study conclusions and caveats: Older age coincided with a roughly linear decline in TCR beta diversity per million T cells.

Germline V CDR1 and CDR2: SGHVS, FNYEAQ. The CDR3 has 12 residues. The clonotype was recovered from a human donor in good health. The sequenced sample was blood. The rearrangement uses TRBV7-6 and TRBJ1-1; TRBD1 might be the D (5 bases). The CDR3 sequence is CASSGGGTEVFF. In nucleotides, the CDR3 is TGTGCCAGCAGCGGCGGGGGGACTGAAGTTTTCTTT.